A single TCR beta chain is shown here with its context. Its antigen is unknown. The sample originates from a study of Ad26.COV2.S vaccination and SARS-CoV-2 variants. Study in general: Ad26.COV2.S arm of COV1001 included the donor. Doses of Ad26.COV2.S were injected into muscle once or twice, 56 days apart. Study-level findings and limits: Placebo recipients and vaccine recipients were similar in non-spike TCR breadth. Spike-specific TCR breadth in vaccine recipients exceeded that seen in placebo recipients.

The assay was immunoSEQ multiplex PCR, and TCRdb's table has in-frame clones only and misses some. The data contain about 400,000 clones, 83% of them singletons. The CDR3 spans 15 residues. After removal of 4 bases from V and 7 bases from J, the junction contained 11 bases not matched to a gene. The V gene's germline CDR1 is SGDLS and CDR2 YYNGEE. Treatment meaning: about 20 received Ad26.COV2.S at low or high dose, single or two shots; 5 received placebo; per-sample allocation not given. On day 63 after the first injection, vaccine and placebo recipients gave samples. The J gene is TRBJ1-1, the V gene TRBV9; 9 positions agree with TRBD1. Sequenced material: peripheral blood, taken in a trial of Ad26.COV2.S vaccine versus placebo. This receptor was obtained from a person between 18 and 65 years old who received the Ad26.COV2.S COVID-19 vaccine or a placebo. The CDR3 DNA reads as TGTGCCAGCAGCCTCAACAGGGACAGGGCCAATGAAGCTTTCTTT. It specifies CASSLNRDRANEAFF.